This T cell receptor (beta chain) is drawn from a study of metastatic and nonmetastatic thyroid tumors. Study at large: Across blood and tumor or nodule tissue, repertoires from malignant and benign thyroid patients were compared with one another. General study results and limits: Significantly higher TCR beta diversity was reportedly seen in malignant thyroid tumors than benign nodules, in blood and tumor.

Thyroid surgery was performed in patients who had received no treatment beforehand. As handled by the study authors: For papillary thyroid cancer, a distant-metastasis classifier was constructed from CDR3 differences observed across clinicopathological groups. TCRdb re-clonotyped the PCR reads through MiXCR. TCRdb's processing, not the authors' own work, is the source of the V and J calls. The table shows tens of thousands of clones, with about a sixth occurring only once. Comments on this clone: What it recognizes is unknown. A read error may produce the germline difference seen at one junction end.

Germline loops: CDR1 LGHNA, CDR2 YNFKEQ. The CDR3 is 15 amino acids. This rearrangement joins TRBV4-2 to TRBJ1-1; D not certain. This TCR was sampled from a female donor with papillary thyroid cancer or a benign thyroid nodule (not recorded which). Some clones in this sample may be carry-over from other donors' samples. Sequenced material: blood. This CDR3 is CASSQDPNRPTEASF. In DNA form, the CDR3 reads TGTGCCAGCAGCCAAGATCCCAACCGACCCACTGAAGCCTCCTTT.